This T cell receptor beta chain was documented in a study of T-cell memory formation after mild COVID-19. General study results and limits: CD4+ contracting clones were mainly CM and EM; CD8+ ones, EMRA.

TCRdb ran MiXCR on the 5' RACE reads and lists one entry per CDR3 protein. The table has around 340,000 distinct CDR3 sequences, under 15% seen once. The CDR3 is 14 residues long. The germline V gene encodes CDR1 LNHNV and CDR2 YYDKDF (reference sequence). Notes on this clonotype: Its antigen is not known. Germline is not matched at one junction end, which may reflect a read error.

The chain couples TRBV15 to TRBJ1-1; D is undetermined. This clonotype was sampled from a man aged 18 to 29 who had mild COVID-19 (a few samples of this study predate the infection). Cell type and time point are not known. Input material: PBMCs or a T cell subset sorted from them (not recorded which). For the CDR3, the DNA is TGTGCCACCACCAGAGGAGGACGTCCCACTGAAGCTTTCTTT. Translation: CATTRGGRPTEAFF. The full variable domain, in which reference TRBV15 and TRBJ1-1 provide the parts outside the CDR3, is DAMVIQNPRYQVTQFGKPVTLSCSQTLNHNVMYWYQQKSSQAPKLLFHYYDKDFNNEADTPDNFQSRRPNTSFCFLDIRSPGLGDTAMYLCATTRGGRPTEAFFGQGTRLTVV.